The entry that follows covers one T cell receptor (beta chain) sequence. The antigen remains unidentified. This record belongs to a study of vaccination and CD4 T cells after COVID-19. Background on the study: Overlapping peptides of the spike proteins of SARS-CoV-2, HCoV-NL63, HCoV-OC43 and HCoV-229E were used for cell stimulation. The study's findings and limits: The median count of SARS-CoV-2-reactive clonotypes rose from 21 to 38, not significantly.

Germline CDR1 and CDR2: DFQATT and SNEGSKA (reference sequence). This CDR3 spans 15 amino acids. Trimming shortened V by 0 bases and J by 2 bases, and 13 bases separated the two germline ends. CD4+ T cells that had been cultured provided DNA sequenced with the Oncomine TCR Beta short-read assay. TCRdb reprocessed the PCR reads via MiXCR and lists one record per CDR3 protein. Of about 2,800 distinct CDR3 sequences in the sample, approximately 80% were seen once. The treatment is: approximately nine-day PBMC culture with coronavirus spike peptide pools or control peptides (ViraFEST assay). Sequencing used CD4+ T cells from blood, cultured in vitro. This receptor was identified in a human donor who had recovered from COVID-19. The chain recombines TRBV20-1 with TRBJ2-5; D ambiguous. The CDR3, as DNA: TGCAGTGCTAGAGATGTAGCAGGTGTACAAGAGACCCAGTACTTC. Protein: CSARDVAGVQETQYF.